This section outlines one T cell receptor beta chain sequence together with its context. The antigen is unknown. Evenly divided among several immunoSEQ plates was the genomic DNA of each subset. Profiling relied on immunoSEQ multiplex PCR, and the TCRdb table lists in-frame clones only, not all of them. The table lists under 850,000 clones, about 92% of them singletons. The CDR3 is 14 amino acids. With 5 bases removed from V and 3 bases from J, the gap between germline ends came to 14 bases. The V gene's germline CDR1 is MNHEY and CDR2 SMNVEV (reference sequence). The record originates from a study of shared clonotypes between healthy human individuals. Study outcomes and limitations: The diversity represented, both genetic and in exposure history, was limited by few donors. As a rule, naive subsets had a larger estimated richness than memory subsets.

Only CD45RO-negative cells positively selected for CCR7 counted as naive CD8 cells, so terminally differentiated effector memory CD45RA+ cells were excluded. Donors were healthy HIV-negative adults without recently reported acute infections or vaccinations. Sequenced material: naive CD8+ T cells sorted from blood. V is TRBV27 and J is TRBJ2-7; D is ambiguous. The sequence was collected from a man under 40 in good health. The CDR3 DNA follows: TGTGCCAGCAGTCTTCTCGGACGGAACTACGAGCAGTACTTC. This gives the protein CASSLLGRNYEQYF.